This T cell receptor beta chain appears in the sequencing data of a study of memory CD8 T cells in hepatitis C reinfection. Study summary: A positive HCV RNA test after two negatives ≥60 days apart defined reinfection. Study-level points and caveats: Five donors were too few for definitive public clonotype conclusions.

Time point denoted: late/post reinfection, 12 to 24 weeks after detection. No in vitro expansion preceded TCR sequencing of the sorted cells. The Montreal HEPCO cohort supplied donors who inject drugs. Total naive CD8 T cells were sorted as viable CD3+ CD8+ CD45RO- cells from a couple of donors. Note on this clone: What it binds is not known.

Profiled with immunoSEQ multiplex PCR; TCRdb holds only in-frame clones, not every one. The sample carries about 50,000 clones, 89% recorded once. The CDR3 contains 16 residues. Trimming removed 2 bases from V and 0 bases from J, with 11 bases in between. Germline lookup yields CDR1 KGHSH and CDR2 LQKENI. The source of this sequence is a young man with hepatitis C virus infection. The chain has TRBV18 and TRBJ2-1, with a tentative D call TRBD2 (5 bases). Sequenced sample: naive CD8+ T cells sorted from blood. The CDR3 nucleotides read TGTGCCAGCTCACCATCCAGCGGAGACTCCTACAATGAGCAGTTCTTC. Its translation: CASSPSSGDSYNEQFF.